What follows are 16 T cell receptor beta chains derived from one specimen sequenced in a study of blood T cells in healthy people across ages. Then a second PCR, running roughly 6 to 11 cycles, was carried out with a sample-barcoded 5' primer and a J-beta primer mix. TCRdb recomputed calls from the 5' RACE reads with MiXCR, one row per CDR3 protein. The profile shows 750,000 to 950,000 distinct CDR3 sequences, less than 70% of them singletons. The sequenced material came from blood. Receptor source: an elderly man in good health.

This clonotype was counted a few times. The V gene is TRBV2, the J gene TRBJ2-1, with D perhaps TRBD2 (6 bases). Germline V gene sequence: CDR1 SNHLY, CDR2 FYNNEI. This CDR3 comprises 16 residues. Trimming took off 3 bases at V and 6 bases at J, with 18 bases between the two ends. For the CDR3, the DNA is TGTGCCAGCAGTGACCTTACTAGCCTGACCTCCAATGAGCAGTTCTTC. Translated, it gives CASSDLTSLTSNEQFF.

This chain uses TRBV19 with TRBJ2-7; no firm D call. Between the trimmed V and J ends, which lost 8 bases and 5 bases, there was a span of 10 bases. Germline V gene sequence: CDR1 LNHDA, CDR2 SQIVND (reference sequence). CDR3 size: 11 residues. The CDR3 loop reads CASAAAHEQYF. CDR3 in DNA: TGTGCCAGTGCCGCGGCTCACGAGCAGTACTTC.

This clonotype was observed a few times. The chain is built from TRBV12-3 or TRBV12-4 and TRBJ1-4; D is unclear. The CDR3 is made up of 16 amino acids. V was pared by 1 base and J by 3 bases, with 12 bases between. CDR3 in amino acids: CASSLVRGPANEKLFF. The CDR3 nucleotides read TGTGCCAGCAGTTTAGTTCGGGGTCCGGCTAATGAAAAACTGTTTTTT.

This clonotype was picked up one time. DNA for the CDR3: TGTGCCAGCAGTTACTCCCTAGCGTGGGGAGACGCGTATTTT. Protein product: CASSYSLAWGDAYF. This chain joins TRBV6-2 or TRBV6-3 and TRBJ2-3, with D possibly TRBD2 on 6 matching bases. Deletions cut 0 bases from V and 14 bases from J, with 18 bases between. This CDR3 comprises 14 residues. Germline lookup yields CDR1 MNHEY and CDR2 SVGEGT.

The rearrangement joins TRBV20-1 to TRBJ2-1; possibly TRBD1 for D (6 bases). The CDR3 is 15 residues long. V lost 6 bases and J 2 bases, leaving 17 bases between the germline ends. Germline loops: CDR1 DFQATT, CDR2 SNEGSKA (reference sequence). The CDR3 is CSAPPRPGAYNEQFF. DNA for the CDR3: TGCAGTGCGCCCCCTCGGCCAGGGGCCTACAATGAGCAGTTCTTC.

Notes on this clonotype: One end of the junction does not line up with germline, which may come from a read error. The J gene is TRBJ2-7, the V gene TRBV7-7, with a weak D call TRBD2 (5 bases). The DNA end is a closer match to TRBJ2-5, so the J assignment may be wrong. This CDR3 region has 13 residues. CDR1 is SSHAT and CDR2 is FNYEAQ in the germline V gene (reference sequence). The DNA for the CDR3 is TGTGCTAGCAGCTTATTGGAGGTTGGGACCCAGTACTTC. This encodes CASSLLEVGTQYF.

This clonotype was seen more than once but under ten times. The chain has TRBV27 and TRBJ2-5; D gene unclear. The germline V and J ends were trimmed by 5 bases and 0 bases, with 13 bases remaining between them. Germline V lookup: CDR1 MNHEY, CDR2 SMNVEV (reference sequence). This CDR3 comprises 15 residues. The CDR3 region has the DNA TGTGCCAGCAGTCCCCGCGGACGGTACCAAGAGACCCAGTACTTC. Translated, it gives CASSPRGRYQETQYF.

The V gene is TRBV9, the J gene TRBJ2-5, with a tentative D call TRBD2 (5 bases). CDR1 is SGDLS, CDR2 YYNGEE, per germline. V lost 3 bases, J lost 2 bases, and 5 bases lay in between. CDR3 length: 12 amino acids. CDR3 residues: CASSAGQETQYF. CDR3 DNA sequence: TGTGCCAGCAGCGCGGGGCAAGAGACCCAGTACTTC.

This clonotype was observed a few times. The V and J genes are TRBV25-1 and TRBJ2-7; D not certain. This CDR3 comprises 13 residues. The V end lost 4 bases, the J end lost 0 bases, and 7 bases lay between the germline ends. Looked up from germline, CDR1 is MGHDK and CDR2 is SYGVNS. CDR3 in DNA: TGTGCCAGCAGTGCCAGGAACTCCTACGAGCAGTACTTC. As protein: CASSARNSYEQYF.

The V and J genes are TRBV7-3 and TRBJ2-1; possibly TRBD2 for D (6 bases). V lost 8 bases and J lost 0, with 14 bases in between. Germline CDR1 is SGHTA and CDR2 is FQGTGA. The CDR3 runs to 15 residues. The CDR3 spells CASSLSGPSYNEQFF. CDR3 bases: TGTGCCAGCTCATTAAGCGGGCCCTCCTACAATGAGCAGTTCTTC.

The J gene is TRBJ2-7, the V gene TRBV11-2; 8 bases align to TRBD2. In germline, CDR1 is SGHAT, CDR2 FQNNGV. The CDR3 consists of 15 residues. Losses at the gene ends were 5 bases for V and 3 bases for J; bases not matched to a gene: 9. CDR3 nucleotide sequence: TGTGCCAGCAGCCGCTCCGGGACTAGTGGCTACGAGCAGTACTTC. Its translation: CASSRSGTSGYEQYF.

This clonotype was picked up one time. The gene calls are TRBV29-1 and TRBJ2-7; 11 nucleotides match TRBD2. The CDR3 extends over 16 amino acids. CDR1 and CDR2 (germline): SQVTM, ANQGSEA. The V segment lost 3 bases and the J segment 7 bases; nucleotides outside the gene matches: 14. Written as DNA, the CDR3 is TGCAGCGTTGATGTCGGCGGGACTAGCGGATACAATGAGCAGTACTTC. Translating it yields CSVDVGGTSGYNEQYF.

The chain is built from TRBV24-1 and TRBJ2-4; 14 nucleotides line up with TRBD2. The DNA end favors TRBJ2-7, so the J call may be wrong. Per germline, CDR1 KGHDR and CDR2 SFDVKD. The CDR3 spans 17 residues. The CDR3 nucleotides are TGTGCCACCAGTGACCCCGGGACTAGCGGGAGAGGGGACGAGCAGTACTTC. Protein sequence: CATSDPGTSGRGDEQYF.

The chain employs TRBV10-3 and TRBJ1-2; the D gene is possibly TRBD1 (5 bases). The CDR3 is 15 amino acids. V dropped 3 bases and J dropped 7 bases, with 18 bases sitting between them. Germline V lookup: CDR1 ENHRY, CDR2 SYGVKD. The CDR3 sequence: CAISDLGHSISGYTF. Written as DNA, the CDR3 is TGTGCCATCAGTGATCTTGGACACTCCATCTCTGGCTACACCTTC.

V is TRBV6-2 or TRBV6-3 and J is TRBJ2-5, with TRBD2 matching over 14 bases. The trim removed 7 bases at V and 7 bases at J, leaving 8 bases unmatched. Germline lookup yields CDR1 MNHEY and CDR2 SVGEGT. The CDR3 consists of 15 residues. The CDR3 sequence is CASTRLAGGRATQYF. The CDR3 region has the DNA TGTGCCAGCACCCGACTAGCGGGAGGGCGGGCGACCCAGTACTTC.

V is TRBV14 and J is TRBJ2-3; possible D gene TRBD2, 5 bases. This CDR3 region has 15 residues. V was shortened by 0 bases and J by 14 bases, with 21 bases between the two germline ends. CDR1 and CDR2 from the germline V gene are SGHDN and FVKESK. CDR3 nucleotide sequence: TGTGCCAGCAGCCAAGATGGGAGCGGCCACAGATACGCGTATTTT. This codes for CASSQDGSGHRYAYF.